This TCR beta chain was recovered during a study of blood T cell repertoires in COVID-19. In the original processing: From reference gene primer amplification, estimates of nucleated cell counts were derived. Clones were sequenced by immunoSEQ multiplex PCR, and TCRdb holds only the in-frame ones, with some missing. The V and J calls and clone size are taken from that table; D and trimming were inferred from the DNA. Of roughly 250,000 clones in the sample, more than 80% were seen once. Trimming pared 7 bases from V and 2 bases from J, leaving 18 bases between. The CDR3 is 15 amino acids. Germline CDR1 reads LNHDA; CDR2 reads SQIVND (reference sequence). Clinical history reported by participants formed the basis on which cohorts were assigned.

The sequenced sample consisted of PBMCs or T cells enriched from blood (not recorded which). The chain links TRBV19 to TRBJ2-7; D possibly corresponds to TRBD2 (5 bases). The TCR was taken from a man between 45 and 60 years old who had been exposed to COVID-19. CDR3 in DNA: TGTGCCAGTACCCCTCAAGGAGGAGCGGCCTACGAGCAGTACTTC. Translation gives CASTPQGGAAYEQYF.